Sequencing of this T cell receptor (beta chain) was carried out in a study of T cell responses to AZD1222 COVID-19 vaccine. Profiled with immunoSEQ multiplex PCR; TCRdb holds only in-frame clones, not every one. The table includes some 130,000 clones, roughly 88% detected once. Germline V gives CDR1 DFQATT, CDR2 SNEGSKA (reference sequence). V lost 3 bases, J lost 1 base, and 6 bases stayed unmatched. This CDR3 region has 16 residues. The sequence was obtained from an adult who received the AZD1222 COVID-19 vaccine. The specimen was peripheral blood, collected 28 days after the second AZD1222 dose. This chain joins TRBV20-1 and TRBJ2-1; 10 bases are shared with TRBD2. The chain's CDR3 is CSASFSGRASYNEQFF. The CDR3 DNA reads TGCAGTGCTAGTTTCAGCGGGAGGGCATCCTACAATGAGCAGTTCTTC.